The clone carrying this T cell receptor beta chain was picked up a small number of times. The antigen is not known. V gave up 5 bases and J gave up 0 bases, with 9 bases separating them. The CDR3 sequence is 13 residues long. The germline CDR1 and CDR2 sequences are SQVTM and ANQGSEA. Generated by immunoSEQ multiplex PCR, the TCRdb table keeps only in-frame clones and is missing some. Of 98,000 or so clones listed, around nine tenths are singletons. The data originate from a study of T cell responses to AZD1222 COVID-19 vaccine. General study findings and limits: Females outnumbered males among donors, who were mostly white British; clonal diversity was possibly underestimated. AZD1222 recipients seropositive at baseline numbered only six or seven. Recipients of two AZD1222 doses showed rising Spike-specific TCR breadth and depth.

This chain connects TRBV29-1 to TRBJ2-3; D remains unclear. The receptor comes from an adult in good health. The starting material was peripheral blood, obtained on day 0 of MenACWY control vaccination. The CDR3 region is CSVPVTSTDTQYF. In nucleotides, the CDR3 is TGCAGCGTTCCAGTTACTAGCACAGATACGCAGTATTTT.